This T cell receptor beta chain was identified during a study of T cell responses to AZD1222 COVID-19 vaccine. As for the study in general: Analyses pooled second doses at about 4 or about 12 weeks.

J gave up 6 bases and V 4 bases, and 6 bases lay outside the gene matches. The CDR3 sequence is 14 residues long. Germline values: CDR1 SGHRS, CDR2 YFSETQ. Assay: immunoSEQ multiplex PCR; the TCRdb copy retains only in-frame clones and omits some. The top ten clones hold roughly 4.3% of a sample with some 130,000 clones, roughly 80% of them seen once. Study conclusions and caveats: A mostly white British donor set with more females was recruited, and clonal diversity was possibly underestimated. Seropositive at baseline were only a handful of AZD1222 recipients.

Notes on this clone: The antigen is undetermined.

The clonotype originates from an adult in good health. The rearrangement links TRBV5-1 to TRBJ2-1, with 8 bases fitting TRBD1. Sequencing used peripheral blood, obtained on day 0 of AZD1222 vaccination. The CDR3 nucleotides are TGCGCCAGCAGCACCGGGACAGGACGCAATGAGCAGTTCTTC. Encoded protein: CASSTGTGRNEQFF.